The 17 T cell receptor beta chains listed next were all sequenced from one sample in a study of radiotherapy plus CTLA-4 blockade in lung cancer (dated by TCRdb to between 2017 and 2018). The library was prepared using the immunoSEQ multiplex PCR assay. Not all clones reach the TCRdb copy of this immuneACCESS table, which keeps in-frame sequences only. Checked studies attribute under half of the gap to unresolved V genes and leave the rest unexplained. The table for this sample lists 40,000 or so clones; about 75% of them were counted only once. The top ten clonotypes cover around a tenth of the sample. The material sequenced was peripheral blood, taken from a patient treated with radiotherapy plus ipilimumab. The receptors were sampled from a human donor with non-small cell lung cancer who had stable disease on radiotherapy plus ipilimumab.

This clone has only a few counts. The V call is TRBV29-1, the J call TRBJ2-3; TRBD1 matches at 10 bases. The CDR3 runs 15 residues. The V gene end was trimmed by 4 bases and the J gene end by 3 bases; junction bases not matched to a gene: 7. Germline V gene lookup returns CDR1 SQVTM and CDR2 ANQGSEA. CDR3 residues: CSVAAGTGVTDTQYF. CDR3 coding DNA: TGCAGCGTTGCCGCCGGGACAGGGGTGACAGATACGCAGTATTTT.

This clone has just a few counts. The genes are TRBV2 and TRBJ2-7; 9 bases match TRBD1. The germline gives CDR1 SNHLY, CDR2 FYNNEI. Germline trimming cut 7 bases from V and 3 bases from J; bases unmatched to any gene: 4. There are 13 residues in the CDR3. Here the CDR3 reads CASTLTGGYEQYF. DNA of the CDR3: TGTGCCAGCACCTTGACAGGGGGCTACGAGCAGTACTTC.

The chain has TRBV6-6 and TRBJ1-1, with 7 bases matching TRBD1. V lost 6 bases, J lost 0 bases, and 10 bases stayed unmatched. CDR1 is MNHNY, CDR2 SVGAGI, per germline (reference sequence). The CDR3 covers 16 residues. This CDR3 is CASRHERTGLNTEAFF. In DNA form, the CDR3 reads TGTGCCAGCAGACACGAACGGACAGGTCTGAACACTGAAGCTTTCTTT.

This clone has just a few counts. CDR3 residues: CSVGGHETQYF. DNA of the CDR3: TGCAGCGTGGGAGGGCACGAGACCCAGTACTTC. V gene TRBV29-1 combines with J gene TRBJ2-5; 7 positions agree with TRBD2. The germline gives CDR1 SQVTM, CDR2 ANQGSEA. The CDR3 spans 11 residues. With V trimmed by 6 bases and J by 5 bases, 3 bases remained unmatched.

This chain links TRBV6-6 with TRBJ1-2, with unresolved D. Between the trimmed V and J ends, which lost 3 bases and 0 bases, there was a span of 8 bases. CDR3 length: 14 amino acids. CDR1 MNHNY and CDR2 SVGAGI come from the germline V gene (reference sequence). The CDR3 DNA reads TGTGCCAGCAGTTATATTGGAGCTAACTATGGCTACACCTTC. This translates into CASSYIGANYGYTF.

CDR3 protein: CASMIRQGNQPQHF. CDR3 nucleotide sequence: TGTGCCAGCATGATACGTCAGGGCAATCAGCCCCAGCATTTT. The chain is built from TRBV6-6 and TRBJ1-5; D call uncertain. Looked up from germline, CDR1 is MNHNY and CDR2 is SVGAGI (reference sequence). With 7 bases removed from V and 2 bases from J, the gap between germline ends came to 12 bases. The CDR3 loop spans 14 amino acids.

V is TRBV7-2 and J is TRBJ1-4; possibly TRBD1 for D (5 bases). V gave up 0 bases and J gave up 10 bases, with 9 bases separating them. Germline V CDR1 and CDR2: SGHTA, FQGNSA. The length of the CDR3 is 13 residues. This chain's CDR3 is CASSLAGLGKLFF. The CDR3 DNA reads as TGTGCCAGCAGCTTAGCGGGGCTAGGAAAACTGTTTTTT.

The chain employs TRBV15 and TRBJ2-7; D may be TRBD2 (5 bases). The CDR3 covers 15 residues. Trimming removed 3 bases from V and 2 bases from J, with 14 bases in between. CDR1 is LNHNV and CDR2 is YYDKDF in the germline V gene (reference sequence). The CDR3 DNA is TGTGCCACCAGCAGCGAAAGGTCGGGAACCTACGAGCAGTACTTC. This sequence encodes CATSSERSGTYEQYF.

The chain couples TRBV9 to TRBJ1-1; no clear D. Germline assignment: CDR1 SGDLS and CDR2 YYNGEE. This CDR3 region has 15 residues. V lost 4 bases and J lost 0, with 13 bases in between. CDR3 sequence (DNA): TGTGCCAGCAGCTCATCGGGGAACCTGAACACTGAAGCTTTCTTT. Its protein is CASSSSGNLNTEAFF.

A note on this clone: One end of the junction varies from germline; a read error may be responsible. CDR3 in DNA: TGTGCCAGCTCCCCACAGGGGAAGGTCTATGGCTACACCTTC. This codes for CASSPQGKVYGYTF. The V gene is TRBV18, the J gene TRBJ1-2, with 7 positions matching TRBD1. Germline V gene sequence: CDR1 KGHSH, CDR2 LQKENI. The CDR3 length is 14 residues.

The CDR3 sequence is CASSFYRGKTGNTIYF. Here the CDR3 DNA reads TGTGCCAGCAGCTTTTACAGGGGTAAAACTGGAAACACCATATATTTT. The chain couples TRBV5-6 to TRBJ1-3; 7 bases align to TRBD1. Trimming at V came to 2 bases and at J to 2 bases, leaving 7 bases not matched to a gene. This CDR3 region has 16 residues. Germline V gives CDR1 SGHDT, CDR2 YYEEEE. Together with reference TRBV5-6 and TRBJ1-3, the CDR3 gives the full variable domain: DAGVTQSPTHLIKTRGQQVTLRCSPKSGHDTVSWYQQALGQGPQFIFQYYEEEERQRGNFPDRFSGHQFPNYSSELNVNALLLGDSALYLCASSFYRGKTGNTIYFGEGSWLTVV.

V gene TRBV14 combines with J gene TRBJ2-7; 7 bases are a match to TRBD1. The CDR3 runs 16 residues. The junction had 10 bases not matched to a gene; V was cut back by 4 bases and J by 1 base. CDR1 is SGHDN, CDR2 FVKESK, per germline. In DNA, the CDR3 is TGTGCCAGCAGCCCCATTACAGGGGCTCCGTCCTACGAGCAGTACTTC. Its protein product is CASSPITGAPSYEQYF.

In DNA form, the CDR3 reads TGTGCCAGCAGCTCCGACAGGTTCGCGGATCAGCCCCAGCATTTT. It encodes CASSSDRFADQPQHF. The gene calls are TRBV5-6 and TRBJ1-5, with D perhaps matching TRBD1 (6 bases). Germline V gene data show CDR1 as SGHDT and CDR2 as YYEEEE. Trimming stripped 3 bases from V and 5 bases from J, with 15 bases between. This CDR3 has 15 residues.

The chain has TRBV7-8 and TRBJ2-1; 7 bases fit TRBD2. The germline V gene encodes CDR1 SGHVS and CDR2 FQNEAQ. After removal of 5 bases from V and 8 bases from J, the junction contained 12 bases not matched to a gene. The CDR3 runs 15 residues. In nucleotides, the CDR3 is TGTGCCAGCAGCGCGCGGACTAGTAATTCGGATGAGCAGTTCTTC. Translating it yields CASSARTSNSDEQFF.

The chain combines TRBV9 with TRBJ2-7, with D possibly being TRBD2 (6 bases). This CDR3 contains 15 residues. Looked up from germline, CDR1 is SGDLS and CDR2 is YYNGEE. Trimming removed 0 bases at V and 0 bases at J, with 10 bases between. The CDR3 is CASSVEVGLSYEQYF. The CDR3 DNA reads as TGTGCCAGCAGCGTAGAGGTGGGACTCTCCTACGAGCAGTACTTC.

The chain uses TRBV30 and TRBJ2-7; tentative D call: TRBD1 (5 bases). The CDR3 loop spans 11 amino acids. With 6 bases removed from V and 4 bases from J, the gap between germline ends came to 10 bases. Germline lookup yields CDR1 GTSNPN and CDR2 SVGIG (reference sequence). The CDR3 is CACTGAYEQYF. CDR3 sequence (DNA): TGTGCCTGTACAGGTGCATACGAGCAGTACTTC.

The chain uses TRBV9 and TRBJ2-2, with a weak D call TRBD1 (5 bases). This CDR3 is built from 13 residues. Germline V lookup: CDR1 SGDLS, CDR2 YYNGEE. The ends were cut back, 2 bases at V and 5 bases at J, with 7 bases in the middle. CDR3: CASSVQGTGELFF. CDR3 sequence (DNA): TGTGCCAGCAGCGTCCAGGGAACCGGGGAGCTGTTTTTT.